This T cell receptor (beta chain) was sequenced during a study of brain metastases from non-small cell lung cancer. General study points: TCR repertoires overlapped largely between brain metastases and matched primaries. Fewer infiltrating T cells were found in brain metastases than primaries.

This clone was detected a few times. Antigen: not known. Profiled with immunoSEQ multiplex PCR; TCRdb holds only in-frame clones, not every one. The sample carries over 250 clones, more than 80% recorded once. CDR3 size: 16 residues. V lost 4 bases to trimming and J lost 0 bases; unmatched junction nucleotides: 8. The V gene's germline CDR1 is PRHDT and CDR2 FYEKMQ (reference sequence). The sequence was collected from a donor over 35 with non-small cell lung cancer. This chain uses TRBV13 with TRBJ1-2, with 7 bases aligning to TRBD1. Input material: tissue from a brain metastasis. The CDR3 reads CASSYGRQGSNYGYTF. CDR3 in DNA: TGTGCCAGCAGCTACGGCCGACAGGGATCTAACTATGGCTACACCTTC.